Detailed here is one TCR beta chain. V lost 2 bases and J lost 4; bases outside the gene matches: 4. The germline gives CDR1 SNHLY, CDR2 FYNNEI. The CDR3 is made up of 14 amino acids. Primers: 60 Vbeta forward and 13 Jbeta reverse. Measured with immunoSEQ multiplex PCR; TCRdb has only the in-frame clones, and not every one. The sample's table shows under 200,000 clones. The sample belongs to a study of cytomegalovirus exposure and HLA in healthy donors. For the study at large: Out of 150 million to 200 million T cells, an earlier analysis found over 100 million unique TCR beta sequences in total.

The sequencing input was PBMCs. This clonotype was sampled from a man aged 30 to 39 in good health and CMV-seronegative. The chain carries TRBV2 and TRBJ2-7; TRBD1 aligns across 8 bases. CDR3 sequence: CASSELTGGYEQYF. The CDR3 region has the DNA TGTGCCAGCAGTGAATTAACAGGGGGATACGAGCAGTACTTC.